What follows describes a single TCR beta chain. There is no known antigen for this receptor. Nothing much larger sits one base from this clone, and base qualities are not available. V gives up 1 base and J gives up 4 bases, and the segment between their germline ends measures 11 bases. The CDR3 covers 14 residues, taking in both the cysteine and the phenylalanine. The DNA shown is the 42-base CDR3, in frame from base 1. The CDR1 and CDR2 encoded by the germline V gene (reference sequence) are SGHNT and YYREEE. The sample is drawn from a study of T cell responses to AZD1222 COVID-19 vaccine (dated by TCRdb to the early 2020s). Looking at the study overall: A total of just over 230 trial participants underwent TCR sequencing, of whom more than 200 had received two doses of AZD1222 and approximately 25 had received two doses of the MenACWY control vaccine. Trial participants were enrolled into age subgroups of 18-55, 56-69 and 70-plus years, which contained around 140, 26 and 57 TCR-sequenced participants, respectively.

Per the publication, the time point label means: about 28 days (+/-7) after the second vaccine dose. AZD1222 recipients whose second dose came at about 4 weeks and those whose second dose came at about 12 weeks were combined into one group, since spike-specific TCR depth and breadth did not differ between the two schedules. Vaccinee samples came from UK trials COV001 and COV002, including a single-blind randomized controlled phase 2/3 trial of AZD1222 (ChAdOx1 nCoV-19) in healthy adults. For TCRbeta chain sequencing, PBMC samples were collected from trial participants at day 0 and at day 28 after the second dose. Points the paper makes about the study in general: In the small 56-69-year group, the increase in depth fell short of significance, most likely because of low power. The vaccine-associated CD4 TCRs covered the entire spike protein, and the dominant responses fell in regions 160-218 and 743-854. Spike-specific TCR breadth and depth rose significantly after two AZD1222 doses compared with day 0 and with MenACWY recipients. Because no day 14 peak-response samples were available, repertoires were characterized only after the peak T cell response. Conclusions about previously exposed vaccinees were limited because only 6 or 7 AZD1222 recipients were SARS-CoV-2 seropositive at baseline. Participants were mostly white British, with more females than males. The authors suggested clonal diversity may have been underestimated. Reportedly, close to half of the unique spike-specific TCRs recognized epitopes lying outside the regions that are mutated in the B.1.351 and B.1.1.7 variants.

The CDR3 regions of human TCRbeta chains were analyzed by immunosequencing. Regarding the original processing steps: Repertoire TCRs were matched against a reference library of SARS-CoV-2-specific TCRs generated with the MIRA antigen-specificity platform. Breadth was defined as the fraction of unique TCRs that were SARS-CoV-2-associated. Depth was defined as the fraction of total T cells that were SARS-CoV-2-associated. Using the MIRA data, each spike-specific TCR was mapped to the spike region that the TCR reacts to and placed in a CD4 or CD8 class. Log10-transformed breadth and depth values were compared by one-way ANOVA with Sidak's multiple comparisons tests. TCRdb re-hosts the immuneACCESS table, in-frame sequences only. Its copies lack some clones; in the studies checked, an unresolved V gene accounts for under half of them, and the cause for the rest is not known. That table supplies the V and J calls and clone size; D and trimming were determined from the DNA. The sample table lists more than 90,000 clones, roughly 90% of them with a count of one. In total, the top ten clones hold about a sixth of the sample.

The input for sequencing was peripheral blood, taken 28 days after the second AZD1222 dose. The sequence is built from TRBV5-4 and TRBJ1-2; the D gene is not confidently resolved. The TCR sequence derives from an adult who received the AZD1222 COVID-19 vaccine. CDR3 protein: CASSLWAGRYGYTF. The sequence in DNA is TGTGCCAGCAGCTTGTGGGCGGGCCGCTATGGCTACACCTTC.